This entry concerns a single T cell receptor (beta chain). What it binds is not known. The PCR employed 60 Vbeta primers together with 13 Jbeta primers. Profiled with immunoSEQ multiplex PCR; TCRdb holds only in-frame clones, not every one. This table has about 120,000 clones, about 76% appearing once. The data are from a study of cytomegalovirus exposure and HLA in healthy donors. Turning to the study itself: Counted in an early data release were approximately 85 million unique TCRs from HLA-typed donors. Overall study results and limits: In vitro assays verified that a few CMV-associated chains recognized CMV antigens specifically. Clonal expansion, a later analysis showed, was greater in HLA-associated TCR beta chains than in equally common others. Cytomegalovirus-associated TCR beta chains were listed, numbering some 180.

This TCR was recovered from a man in his 60s in good health and CMV-seropositive. The sequenced sample consisted of PBMCs.

Here the CDR3 reads CASSYGHPTNEKLFF. The CDR3 DNA reads TGTGCCAGCAGTTACGGGCATCCAACTAATGAAAAACTGTTTTTT. The chain employs TRBV6-5 and TRBJ1-4; D ambiguous. The ends were cut back, 2 bases at V and 0 bases at J, with 7 bases in the middle. The CDR3 runs to 15 residues. Germline V CDR1 and CDR2: MNHEY, SVGAGI.